Listed here is a single T cell receptor beta chain. Its antigen is as yet unknown. This CDR3 comprises 15 residues. CDR1 is SGHAT, CDR2 FQNNGV, per germline. V was trimmed by 1 base and J by 4 bases, leaving 10 bases between them. The source of the sample is a study of T cells in Graves' hyperthyroidism and ophthalmopathy. Regions amplified from RNA transcripts were the TCR beta CDR3 regions. A first-round RT-PCR of the TCR CDR3 used the HTBI primer set. TCRdb recomputed calls from the multiplex PCR reads with MiXCR, one row per CDR3 protein. Of about 290,000 distinct CDR3 sequences in the sample, 13% were seen once. Findings and caveats of the study: Ophthalmopathy, which appeared later, was predicted by the model a median 6.5 months before onset.

Sequenced sample: blood. The TCR was taken from a woman aged 25-40 years with Graves' hyperthyroidism that later progressed to Graves' ophthalmopathy. This sequence joins TRBV11-2 and TRBJ2-2; weak D call: TRBD2 (5 bases). CDR3 sequence: CASSLGGSRTGELFF. The DNA of the CDR3 is TGTGCCAGCAGCTTAGGTGGGAGTCGCACCGGGGAGCTGTTTTTT. The full variable domain, in which reference TRBV11-2 and TRBJ2-2 provide the parts outside the CDR3, is EAGVAQSPRYKIIEKRQSVAFWCNPISGHATLYWYQQILGQGPKLLIQFQNNGVVDDSQLPKDRFSAERLKGVDSTLKIQPAKLEDSAVYLCASSLGGSRTGELFFGEGSRLTVL.